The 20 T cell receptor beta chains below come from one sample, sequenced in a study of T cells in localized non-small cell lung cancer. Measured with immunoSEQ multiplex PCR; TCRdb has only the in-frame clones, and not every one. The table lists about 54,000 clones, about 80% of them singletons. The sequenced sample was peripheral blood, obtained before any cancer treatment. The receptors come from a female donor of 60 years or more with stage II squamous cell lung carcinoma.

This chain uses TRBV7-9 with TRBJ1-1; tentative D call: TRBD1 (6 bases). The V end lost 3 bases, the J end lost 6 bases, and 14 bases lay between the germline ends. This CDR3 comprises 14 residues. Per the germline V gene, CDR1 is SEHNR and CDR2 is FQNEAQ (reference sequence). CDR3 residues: CASSLKGGKAEAFF. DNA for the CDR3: TGTGCCAGCAGCTTGAAGGGGGGTAAGGCTGAAGCTTTCTTT.

CDR3 DNA: TGTGCCAGCAGTAGGGACCGGGGGGGTCAGCCCCAGCATTTT. Encoded protein: CASSRDRGGQPQHF. V usage is TRBV6-5 and J usage is TRBJ1-5; maybe TRBD1 (5 bases). CDR1 and CDR2 (germline): MNHEY, SVGAGI. Between the trimmed V and J ends, which lost 5 bases and 6 bases, there was a span of 14 bases. This CDR3 is 14 amino acids long.

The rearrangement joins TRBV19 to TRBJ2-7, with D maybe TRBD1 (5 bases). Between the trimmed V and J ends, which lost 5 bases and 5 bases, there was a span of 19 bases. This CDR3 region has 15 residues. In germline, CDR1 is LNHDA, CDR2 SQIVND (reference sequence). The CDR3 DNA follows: TGTGCCAGTAGTCATATCAAGGTAGGGGTGGACGAGCAGTACTTC. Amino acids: CASSHIKVGVDEQYF.

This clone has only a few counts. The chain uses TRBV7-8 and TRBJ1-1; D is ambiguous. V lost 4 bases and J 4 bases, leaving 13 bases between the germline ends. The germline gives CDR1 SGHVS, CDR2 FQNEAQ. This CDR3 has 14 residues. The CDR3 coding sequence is TGTGCCAGCAGCTCTACTGAAGGGCGCACTGAAGCTTTCTTT. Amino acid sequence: CASSSTEGRTEAFF.

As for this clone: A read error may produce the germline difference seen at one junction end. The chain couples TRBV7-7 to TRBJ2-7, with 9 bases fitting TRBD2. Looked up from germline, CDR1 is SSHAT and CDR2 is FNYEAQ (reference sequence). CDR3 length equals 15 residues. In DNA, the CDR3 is TGTGCTAGCAGCGCTGGTAGCGGGGGTGTCTACGAGCAGTACTTC. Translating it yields CASSAGSGGVYEQYF.

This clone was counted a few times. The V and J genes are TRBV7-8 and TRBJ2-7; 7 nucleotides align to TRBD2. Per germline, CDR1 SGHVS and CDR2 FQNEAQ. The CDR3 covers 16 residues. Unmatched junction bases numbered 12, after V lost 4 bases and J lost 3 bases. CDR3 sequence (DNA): TGTGCCAGCAGCTCTAGGGCGGGGGATTTTGGCTACGAGCAGTACTTC. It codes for CASSSRAGDFGYEQYF.

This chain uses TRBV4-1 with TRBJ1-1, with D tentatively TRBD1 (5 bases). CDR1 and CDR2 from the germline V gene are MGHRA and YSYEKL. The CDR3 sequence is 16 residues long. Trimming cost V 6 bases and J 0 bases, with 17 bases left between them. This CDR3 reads CASSQIGVPVNTEAFF. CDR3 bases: TGCGCCAGCAGTCAAATAGGGGTGCCCGTGAACACTGAAGCTTTCTTT.

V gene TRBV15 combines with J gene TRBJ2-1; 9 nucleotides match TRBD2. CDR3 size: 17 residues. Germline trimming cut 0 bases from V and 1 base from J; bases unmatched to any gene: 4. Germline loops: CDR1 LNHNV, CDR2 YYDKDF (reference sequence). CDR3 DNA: TGTGCCACCAGCAGAGATGAAGCGGGGGGATCCTACAATGAGCAGTTCTTC. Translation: CATSRDEAGGSYNEQFF.

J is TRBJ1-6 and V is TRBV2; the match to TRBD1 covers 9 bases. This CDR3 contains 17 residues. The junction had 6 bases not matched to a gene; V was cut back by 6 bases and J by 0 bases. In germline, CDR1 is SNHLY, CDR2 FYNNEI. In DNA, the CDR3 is TGTGCCAGCAGGGGGACAGGGATGAGCTCCTATAATTCACCCCTCCACTTT. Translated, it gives CASRGTGMSSYNSPLHF. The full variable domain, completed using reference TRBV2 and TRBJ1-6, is EPEVTQTPSHQVTQMGQEVILRCVPISNHLYFYWYRQILGQKVEFLVSFYNNEISEKSEIFDDQFSVERPDGSNFTLKIRSTKLEDSAMYFCASRGTGMSSYNSPLHFGNGTRLTVT.

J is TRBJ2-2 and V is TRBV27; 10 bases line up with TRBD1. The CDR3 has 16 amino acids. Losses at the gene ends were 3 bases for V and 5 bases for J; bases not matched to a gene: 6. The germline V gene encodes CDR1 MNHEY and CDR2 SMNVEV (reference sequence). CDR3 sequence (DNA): TGTGCCAGCAGTTTCCAGGGACAGGGGCGGACCGGGGAGCTGTTTTTT. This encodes CASSFQGQGRTGELFF.

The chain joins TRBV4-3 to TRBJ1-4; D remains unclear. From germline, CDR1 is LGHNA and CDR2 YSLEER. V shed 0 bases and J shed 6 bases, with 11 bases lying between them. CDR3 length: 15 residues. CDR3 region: CASSQERLPHEKLFF. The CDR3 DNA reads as TGCGCCAGCAGCCAAGAGAGATTGCCCCATGAAAAACTGTTTTTT.

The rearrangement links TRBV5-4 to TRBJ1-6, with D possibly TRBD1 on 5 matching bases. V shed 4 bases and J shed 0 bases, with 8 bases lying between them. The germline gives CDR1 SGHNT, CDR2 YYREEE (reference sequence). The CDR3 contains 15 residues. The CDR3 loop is CASSLGASYNSPLHF. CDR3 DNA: TGTGCCAGCAGCCTCGGGGCCTCCTATAATTCACCCCTCCACTTT. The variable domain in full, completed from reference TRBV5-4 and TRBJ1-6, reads ETGVTQSPTHLIKTRGQQVTLRCSSQSGHNTVSWYQQALGQGPQFIFQYYREEENGRGNFPPRFSGLQFPNYSSELNVNALELDDSALYLCASSLGASYNSPLHFGNGTRLTVT.

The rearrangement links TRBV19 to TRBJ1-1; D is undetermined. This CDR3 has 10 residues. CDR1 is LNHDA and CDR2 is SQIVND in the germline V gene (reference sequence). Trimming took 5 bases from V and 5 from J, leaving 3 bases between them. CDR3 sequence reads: CASSGTEAFF. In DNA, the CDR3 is TGTGCCAGTAGTGGGACTGAAGCTTTCTTT.

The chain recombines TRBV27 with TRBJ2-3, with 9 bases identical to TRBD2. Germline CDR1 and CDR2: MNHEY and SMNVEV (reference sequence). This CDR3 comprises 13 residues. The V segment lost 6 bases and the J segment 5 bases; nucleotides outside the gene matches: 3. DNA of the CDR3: TGTGCCAGCAGGCAGCGGGGGGAAGATACGCAGTATTTT. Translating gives CASRQRGEDTQYF.

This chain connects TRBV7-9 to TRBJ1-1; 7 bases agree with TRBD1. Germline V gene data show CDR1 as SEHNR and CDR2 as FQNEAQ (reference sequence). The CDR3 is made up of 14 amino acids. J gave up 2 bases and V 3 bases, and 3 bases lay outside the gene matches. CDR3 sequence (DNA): TGTGCCAGCAGCTTGGGACAGTTAAACACTGAAGCTTTCTTT. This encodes CASSLGQLNTEAFF.

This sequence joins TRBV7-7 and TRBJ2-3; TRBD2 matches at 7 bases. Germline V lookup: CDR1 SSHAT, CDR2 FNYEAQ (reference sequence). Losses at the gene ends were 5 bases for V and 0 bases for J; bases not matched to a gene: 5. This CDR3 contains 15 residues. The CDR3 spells CASSRMGGSTDTQYF. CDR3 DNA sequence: TGTGCCAGCAGCCGCATGGGGGGGAGCACAGATACGCAGTATTTT.

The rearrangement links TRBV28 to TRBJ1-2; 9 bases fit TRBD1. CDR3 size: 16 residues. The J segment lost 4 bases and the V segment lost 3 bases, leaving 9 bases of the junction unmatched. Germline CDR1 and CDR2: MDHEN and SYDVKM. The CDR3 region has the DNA TGTGCCAGCAGTTTCAGGGACAGGGATTTTATCTATGGCTACACCTTC. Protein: CASSFRDRDFIYGYTF.

Here the CDR3 reads CASRGQLEGTQYF. CDR3 DNA sequence: TGCGCCAGCAGGGGACAATTGGAAGGGACCCAGTACTTC. V and J are TRBV4-1 and TRBJ2-5; possibly TRBD1 for D (6 bases). The CDR3 spans 13 residues. Trimming left V 6 bases short and J 7 bases short, with 15 bases between. Germline assignment: CDR1 MGHRA and CDR2 YSYEKL.

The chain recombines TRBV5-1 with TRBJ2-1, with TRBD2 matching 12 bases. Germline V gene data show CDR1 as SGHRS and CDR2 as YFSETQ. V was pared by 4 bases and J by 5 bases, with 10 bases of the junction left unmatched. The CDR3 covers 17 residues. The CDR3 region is CASSGTSGGTTHNEQFF. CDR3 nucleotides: TGCGCCAGCAGCGGAACTAGCGGGGGGACCACCCACAATGAGCAGTTCTTC.

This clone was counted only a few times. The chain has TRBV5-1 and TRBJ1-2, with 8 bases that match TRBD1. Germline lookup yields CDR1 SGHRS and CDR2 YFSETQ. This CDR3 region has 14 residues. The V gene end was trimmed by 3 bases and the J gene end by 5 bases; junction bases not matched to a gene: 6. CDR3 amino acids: CASSSGQGGYGYTF. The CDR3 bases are TGCGCCAGCAGCTCCGGACAGGGTGGATATGGCTACACCTTC.